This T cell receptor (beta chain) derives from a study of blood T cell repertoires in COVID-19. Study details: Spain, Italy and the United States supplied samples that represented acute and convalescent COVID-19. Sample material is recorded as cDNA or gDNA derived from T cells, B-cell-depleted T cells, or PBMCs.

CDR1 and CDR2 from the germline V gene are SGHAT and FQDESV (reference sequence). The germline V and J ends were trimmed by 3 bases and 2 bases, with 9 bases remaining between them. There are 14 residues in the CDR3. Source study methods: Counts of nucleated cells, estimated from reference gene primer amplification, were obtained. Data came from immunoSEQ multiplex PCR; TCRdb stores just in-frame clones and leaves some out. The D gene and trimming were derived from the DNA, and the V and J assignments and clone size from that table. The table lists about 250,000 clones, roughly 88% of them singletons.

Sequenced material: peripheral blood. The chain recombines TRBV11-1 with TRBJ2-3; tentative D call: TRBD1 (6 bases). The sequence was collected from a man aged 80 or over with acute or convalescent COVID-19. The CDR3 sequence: CASSFTGFTDTQYF. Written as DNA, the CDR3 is TGTGCCAGCAGCTTCACAGGGTTCACAGATACGCAGTATTTT.